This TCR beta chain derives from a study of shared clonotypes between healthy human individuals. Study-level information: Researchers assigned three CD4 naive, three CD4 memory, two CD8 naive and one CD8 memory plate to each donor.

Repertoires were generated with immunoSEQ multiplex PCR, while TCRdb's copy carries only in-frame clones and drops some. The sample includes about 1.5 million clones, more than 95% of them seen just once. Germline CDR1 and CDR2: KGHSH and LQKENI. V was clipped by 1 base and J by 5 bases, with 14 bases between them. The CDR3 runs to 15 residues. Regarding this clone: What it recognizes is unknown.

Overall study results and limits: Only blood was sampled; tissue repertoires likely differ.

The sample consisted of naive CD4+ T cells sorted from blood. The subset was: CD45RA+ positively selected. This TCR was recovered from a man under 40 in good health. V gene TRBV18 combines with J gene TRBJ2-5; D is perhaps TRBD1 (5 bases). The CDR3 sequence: CASSPLYAGLETQYF. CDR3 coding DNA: TGTGCCAGCTCACCACTCTATGCAGGGCTCGAGACCCAGTACTTC.